The present TCR beta chain was sequenced within a study of OX40 agonist ivuxolimab in advanced cancers. For the study in its entirety: The costimulatory receptor OX40 (CD134) was targeted by ivuxolimab, a fully human IgG2 agonistic monoclonal antibody. Partial responses were achieved by three dose-escalation patients, of whom one had hepatocellular carcinoma and two had cutaneous melanoma. The paper describes the monotherapy dose-escalation part (N ≈ 51 patients) of the phase I trial of ivuxolimab. In the dose-escalation cohort, around four fifths of patients were male, and the mean age was roughly 56 years with a range of roughly 20 to 85. Peripheral TCRbeta sequencing was intended to test whether TCR sequence diversity was altered and clonal T-cell expansion was caused by ivuxolimab. Intravenous ivuxolimab was administered to patients every 2 weeks at six dose levels: 0.01, 0.1, 0.3, 1.5, 3 and 10 mg/kg. Among the roughly 50 dose-escalation patients, approximately 20 had hepatocellular carcinoma, about 15 melanoma, 9 renal cell carcinoma and 9 head and neck cancer. Patients were allowed to have had prior anti-PD-1, anti-PD-L1 or anti-CTLA-4 therapy, and approximately 40% of the dose-escalation patients had been treated with checkpoint inhibitors.

CDR1 and CDR2 (MNHNY, SVGAGI) derive from the germline V gene (reference sequence). The CDR3, cysteine through phenylalanine, is 12 amino acids long. Only the CDR3 DNA stays, 36 bases, in frame from base 1. V sheds 8 bases and J sheds 5 bases, leaving 12 bases between their ends. On the study overall, not on this receptor specifically: Low levels of normalized T-cell clonal expansion were also seen in some patients who did not respond. After ivuxolimab, CD8+ T cells had more expanded clones than CD4+ T cells on average. In the 0.1-3.0 mg/kg groups, partial responders had among the lowest normalized peripheral clonal expansion, particularly in CD8+ T cells. At doses of 0.1 to 3.0 mg/kg, clonal expansion of both CD4+ and CD8+ T cells in blood was seen between baseline and week 6. The antigen specificity of the clonally expanded peripheral T cells was not determined.

Patients with a history of autoimmune disease or receiving systemic immunosuppression were excluded from the trial. In every dose cohort, peripheral blood was drawn for TCR sequencing at baseline, cycle 4 day 1, and cycle 7 day 1. The samples were drawn from a first-in-human, open-label, multicenter phase I dose-escalation trial of ivuxolimab. Adults with locally advanced or metastatic melanoma, renal cell carcinoma, hepatocellular carcinoma or head and neck squamous cell carcinoma were enrolled in the trial. Before TCR sequencing, CD4+ T cells and CD8+ T cells from peripheral blood were sorted into separate populations. For sequencing of the TCRbeta CDR3 region, genomic DNA was extracted from the sorted cells. The immunoSEQ Assay was used to sequence the TCRbeta CDR3 regions. Here the immuneACCESS table is served through TCRdb, limited to in-frame sequences with V and J called. Missing clones are a known gap in these copies; in checked studies unresolved V genes cover under half, and the rest lacks a known reason. Present in this sample are about 28,000 clones, around 88% of which were seen just once. The top ten clonotypes cover 28% of the sample.

A remark on this clone: Its antigen remains unidentified. Base qualities are not recorded, but no much larger clone differs from it by a single base.

The source of this sequence is an adult with an advanced solid tumor such as melanoma, head and neck, liver or kidney cancer. Source: CD4+ or CD8+ T cells sorted from blood, taken in a trial of the OX40 agonist ivuxolimab. The chain is encoded by TRBV6-6 joined to TRBJ1-1, and perhaps TRBD1 as D gene, on 6 matching bases. Here the CDR3 is given as CASGRGHTEAFF. In nucleotides, the sequence is TGTGCCAGCGGCAGGGGACATACTGAAGCTTTCTTT.